The rows below give T cell receptor beta chains drawn from one sample of a study of T and B cells in COVID-19 patients. TCRdb called the multiplex PCR reads again in MiXCR, with one record for every CDR3 protein. The sample has about 11,000 distinct CDR3 sequences; roughly 31% are singletons. Sequencing input: blood. All receptors come from a human donor with active COVID-19. Both conserved end residues are part of each CDR3. The D gene is left open where the match is weak. Some rows have no size entry. The others give once, few or many, or a class for an expanded clone.

clone size,V gene,D gene,J gene,CDR3 DNA,CDR3 protein
few,TRBV7-2,.,TRBJ2-5,TGTGCCAGCAGCGTACAAGAGACCCAGTACTTC,CASSVQETQYF
.,TRBV6-5,TRBD1,TRBJ1-2,TGTGCCAGCAGTTACGCGAAACAGGGGACACTAAACTATGGCTACACCTTC,CASSYAKQGTLNYGYTF
.,TRBV6-5,.,TRBJ2-4,TGTGCCAGCAGTTACGATGGGGGGGCGCTGGCCAAAAACATTCAGTACTTC,CASSYDGGALAKNIQYF
.,TRBV11-1,.,TRBJ2-7,TGTGCCATTGACGTTGGGACAACCACCTACGAGCAGTACTTC,CAIDVGTTTYEQYF
few,TRBV30,.,TRBJ1-6,TGTGCCTGCAGCCTGACCGGAAATAATTCACCCCTCCACTTT,CACSLTGNNSPLHF
medium-sized,TRBV29-1,.,TRBJ2-5,TGCAGCGTTGGGGTAGTTGTGGGGAAGGGGACCCAGTACTTC,CSVGVVVGKGTQYF
few,TRBV7-2,TRBD2,TRBJ2-5,TGTGCCAGCAGCCCCCAATATAGGGGTTTAGCGGGGAGGTACCAAGAGACCCAGTACTTC,CASSPQYRGLAGRYQETQYF
medium-sized,TRBV30,TRBD2,TRBJ2-1,TGTGCCTGGAGTATCCCTAGCGGGGCCCTTGGGCAGTTCTTC,CAWSIPSGALGQFF
.,TRBV6-5,TRBD2,TRBJ2-3,TGTGCCAGCAGTTACTCGCGCGGGGGGCCAGATACGCAGTATTTT,CASSYSRGGPDTQYF
once,TRBV27,TRBD2,TRBJ2-1,TGTGCCAGCAGTTTATTTAGCGGGGGGGCAGTCCCTGAGCAGTTCTTC,CASSLFSGGAVPEQFF
medium-sized,TRBV30,TRBD2,TRBJ2-2,TGTGCCTGGAGGGTAGCGGGGGCCCTGAACACCGGGGAGCTGTTTTTT,CAWRVAGALNTGELFF
.,TRBV24-1,.,TRBJ2-2,TGTGCCACCAGTGATGTCAACACCGGGGAGCTGTTTTTT,CATSDVNTGELFF
.,TRBV5-6,TRBD2,TRBJ2-5,TGTGCCAGCAGCAAGTCTAGCGGGGGGGTTCTTGAGACCCAGTACTTC,CASSKSSGGVLETQYF
.,TRBV29-1,TRBD2,TRBJ2-3,TGCAGCGCCACCGGGACTAGCGGGGGGGTTTTGTCGAATACGCAGTATTTT,CSATGTSGGVLSNTQYF
.,TRBV18,.,TRBJ1-1,TGTGCCAGCTCGGGGACACTGCGGACTGAAGCTTTCTTT,CASSGTLRTEAFF
.,TRBV7-2,.,TRBJ1-3,TGTGCCAGCAGCTTAGACTTCTCTGGAAACACCATATATTTT,CASSLDFSGNTIYF
.,TRBV5-1,.,TRBJ2-2,TGCGCCAGCAGCTTGTTTCCGGGACTCACAGGATCCGGGGAGCTGTTTTTT,CASSLFPGLTGSGELFF
once,TRBV12-3/TRBV12-4,TRBD2,TRBJ2-7,TGTGCCAGCAGCATCCCGACAGCGGGGAGCTCCTACGAGCAGTACTTC,CASSIPTAGSSYEQYF
.,TRBV7-2,TRBD1,TRBJ2-1,TGTGCCAGCAGCCCACAGGGGGCCGCCTACAATGAGCAGTTCTTC,CASSPQGAAYNEQFF
medium-sized,TRBV19,TRBD1,TRBJ1-6,TGTGCCAGTACCCCCGGGCCGGGACAGGGTTATAATTCACCCCTCCACTTT,CASTPGPGQGYNSPLHF
.,TRBV20-1,.,TRBJ1-1,TGCAGTGCTAGAGATTGGGGAGGGAGCAACACTGAAGCTTTCTTT,CSARDWGGSNTEAFF
few,TRBV30,.,TRBJ1-5,TGTGCCTGGAGTGAGGACTCCCAAAGGAATCAGCCCCAGCATTTT,CAWSEDSQRNQPQHF
few,TRBV6-5,.,TRBJ2-7,TGTGCCAGCAGTCCGACGGAAAGCTCCTACGAGCAGTACTTC,CASSPTESSYEQYF
.,TRBV6-5,TRBD2,TRBJ2-1,TGTGCCAGCAGACTACGGGGGGGACCGGAAGAGCAGTTCTTC,CASRLRGGPEEQFF
.,TRBV18,.,TRBJ1-1,TGTGCCAGCTCACCCCAGGCGGACACTGAAGCTTTCTTT,CASSPQADTEAFF
medium-sized,TRBV13,.,TRBJ2-3,TGTGCCAGCGGGGCTAGCGACCGCACAGATACGCAGTATTTT,CASGASDRTDTQYF
few,TRBV19,.,TRBJ1-2,TGTGCCAGTAGTATCATCAGGCCGGGATACTATGGCTACACCTTC,CASSIIRPGYYGYTF
few,TRBV19,.,TRBJ1-2,TGTGCCAGTAGTCGGGGAAGTGGTGGGGGCGTGGATGGCTACACCTTC,CASSRGSGGGVDGYTF
.,TRBV5-1,TRBD1,TRBJ2-7,TGCGCCAGCAGCTTGTACGAGACAGGGAGTAGCTTCTCCTACGAGCAGTACTTC,CASSLYETGSSFSYEQYF
few,TRBV18,.,TRBJ1-6,TGTGCCAGCTCACCCAACAGCCTGGCAGGGAGTAGTAATTCACCCCTCCACTTT,CASSPNSLAGSSNSPLHF
.,TRBV28,.,TRBJ1-2,TGTGCCAGCAGTTCCATGCACGGGGGTACCTATGGCTACACCTTC,CASSSMHGGTYGYTF
few,TRBV12-3/TRBV12-4,.,TRBJ1-1,TGTGCCAGCAGTTTGCGAGGGGAGGCCACTGAAGCTTTCTTT,CASSLRGEATEAFF
medium-sized,TRBV6-5,.,TRBJ2-7,TGTGCCAGCAGTTACTCATCGGGCCTGCAGTACTTC,CASSYSSGLQYF
.,TRBV4-3,.,TRBJ1-1,TGCGCCAGCAGCCAAGGGACATACGAATCAAACACTGAAGCTTTCTTT,CASSQGTYESNTEAFF
.,TRBV7-2,.,TRBJ1-5,TGTGCCAGCAGCTTATACATTGGGCCCCAGCATTTT,CASSLYIGPQHF
.,TRBV20-1,.,TRBJ1-1,TGCAGTGCTAGAACTCAAGTTATTAATACTGAAGCTTTCTTT,CSARTQVINTEAFF
medium-sized,TRBV19,TRBD2,TRBJ2-1,TGTGCCACCGGGACTAGCGGCTACAATGAGCAGTTCTTC,CATGTSGYNEQFF
few,TRBV10-3,TRBD2,TRBJ2-1,TGTGCCATCAGTCCAGCTAGCGGGGGGGCCAATGAGCAGTTCTTC,CAISPASGGANEQFF
.,TRBV12-3/TRBV12-4,.,TRBJ2-2,TGTGCCAGCAGTTTCGGGTCAGCGGGGGAGCTGTTTTTT,CASSFGSAGELFF
.,TRBV7-2,.,TRBJ2-2,TGTGCCAGCAGCTACTCGAACACCGGGGAGCTGTTTTTT,CASSYSNTGELFF